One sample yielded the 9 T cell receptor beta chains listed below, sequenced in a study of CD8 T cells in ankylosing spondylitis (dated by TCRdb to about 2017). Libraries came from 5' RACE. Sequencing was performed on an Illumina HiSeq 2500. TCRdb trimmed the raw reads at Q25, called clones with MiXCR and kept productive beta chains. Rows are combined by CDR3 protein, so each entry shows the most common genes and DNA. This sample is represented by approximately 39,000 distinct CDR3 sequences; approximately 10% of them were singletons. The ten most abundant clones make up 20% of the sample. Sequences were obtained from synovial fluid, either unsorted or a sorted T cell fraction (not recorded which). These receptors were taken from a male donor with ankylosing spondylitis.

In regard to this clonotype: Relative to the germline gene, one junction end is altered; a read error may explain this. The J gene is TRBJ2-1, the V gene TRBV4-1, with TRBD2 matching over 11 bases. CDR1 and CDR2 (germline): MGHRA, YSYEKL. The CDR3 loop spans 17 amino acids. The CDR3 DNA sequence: TGCGCCAGCAGCCGATATCTTAGCGGGAGGGCCTATAATGAGCAGTTCTTC. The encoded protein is CASSRYLSGRAYNEQFF.

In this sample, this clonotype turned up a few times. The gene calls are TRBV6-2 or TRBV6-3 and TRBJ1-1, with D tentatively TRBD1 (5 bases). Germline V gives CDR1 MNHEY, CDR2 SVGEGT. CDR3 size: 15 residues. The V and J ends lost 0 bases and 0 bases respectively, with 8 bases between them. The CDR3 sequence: CASSYSTEMNTEAFF. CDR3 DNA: TGTGCCAGCAGTTACTCGACAGAGATGAACACTGAAGCTTTCTTT.

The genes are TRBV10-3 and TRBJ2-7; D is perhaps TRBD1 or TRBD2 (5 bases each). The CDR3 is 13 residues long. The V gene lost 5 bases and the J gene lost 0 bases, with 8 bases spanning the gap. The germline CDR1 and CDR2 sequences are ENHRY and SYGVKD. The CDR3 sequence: CAISRDASYEQYF. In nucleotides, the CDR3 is TGTGCCATCAGTCGGGACGCCTCCTACGAGCAGTACTTC.

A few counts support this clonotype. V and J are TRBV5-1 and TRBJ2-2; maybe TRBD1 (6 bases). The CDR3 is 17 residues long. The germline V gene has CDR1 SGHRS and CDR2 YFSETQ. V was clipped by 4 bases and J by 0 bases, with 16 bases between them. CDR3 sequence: CASSQNPGQSNTGELFF. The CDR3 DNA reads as TGCGCCAGCAGCCAAAACCCTGGACAGTCGAACACCGGGGAGCTGTTTTTT.

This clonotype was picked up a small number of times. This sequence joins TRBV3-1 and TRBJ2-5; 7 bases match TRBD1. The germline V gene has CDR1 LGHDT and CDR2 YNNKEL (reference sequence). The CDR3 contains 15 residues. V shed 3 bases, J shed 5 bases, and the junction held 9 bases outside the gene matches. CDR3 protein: CASSHTDRPRETQYF. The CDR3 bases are TGTGCCAGCAGCCACACGGACAGGCCTCGGGAGACCCAGTACTTC.

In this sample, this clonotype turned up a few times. CDR3 in amino acids: CASKREVGSGAYEQYF. The CDR3, as DNA: TGTGCCAGCAAGAGGGAGGTTGGGTCGGGGGCCTACGAGCAGTACTTC. The chain is built from TRBV28 and TRBJ2-7; D is perhaps TRBD2 (6 bases). Deletions cut 7 bases from V and 2 bases from J, with 21 bases between. CDR3 length: 16 residues. Germline V lookup: CDR1 MDHEN, CDR2 SYDVKM.

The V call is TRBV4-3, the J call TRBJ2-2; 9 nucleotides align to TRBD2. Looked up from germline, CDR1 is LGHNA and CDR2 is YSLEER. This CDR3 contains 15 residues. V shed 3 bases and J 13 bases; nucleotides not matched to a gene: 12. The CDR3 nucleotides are TGCGCCAGCAGCCAGGTGACTAGCGGCCCAGGATGGCTGTTTTTT. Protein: CASSQVTSGPGWLFF.

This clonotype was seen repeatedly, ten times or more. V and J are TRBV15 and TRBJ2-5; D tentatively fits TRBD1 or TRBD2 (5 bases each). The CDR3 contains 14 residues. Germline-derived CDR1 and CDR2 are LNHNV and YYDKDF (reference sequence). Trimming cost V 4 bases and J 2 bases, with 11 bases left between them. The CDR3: CATSTRDGQETQYF. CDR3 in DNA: TGTGCCACCAGCACCCGGGACGGACAAGAGACCCAGTACTTC. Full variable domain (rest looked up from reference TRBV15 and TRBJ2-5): DAMVIQNPRYQVTQFGKPVTLSCSQTLNHNVMYWYQQKSSQAPKLLFHYYDKDFNNEADTPDNFQSRRPNTSFCFLDIRSPGLGDTAMYLCATSTRDGQETQYFGPGTRLLVL.

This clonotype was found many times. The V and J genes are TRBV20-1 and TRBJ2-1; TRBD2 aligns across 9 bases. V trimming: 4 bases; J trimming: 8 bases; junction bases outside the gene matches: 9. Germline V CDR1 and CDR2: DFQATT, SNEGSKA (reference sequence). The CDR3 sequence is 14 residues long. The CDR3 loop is CSANGLARMDEQFF. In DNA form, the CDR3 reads TGCAGTGCTAACGGACTAGCGAGAATGGATGAGCAGTTCTTC.